Each of the 3 T cell receptor beta chains below was sequenced from the same sample in a study of OX40 agonist ivuxolimab in advanced cancers. Generated by immunoSEQ multiplex PCR, the TCRdb table keeps only in-frame clones and is missing some. This sample carries tens of thousands of clones, about 80% of them seen once, and the ten largest clones take about 32%. The source was CD4+ or CD8+ T cells sorted from blood, collected in a trial of the OX40 agonist ivuxolimab. Every receptor here comes from an adult with an advanced solid tumor such as melanoma, head and neck, liver or kidney cancer.

This clone was seen just once. The rearrangement links TRBV7-9 to TRBJ2-1, with D perhaps matching TRBD2 (5 bases). Trimming took 5 bases from V and 8 from J, leaving 16 bases between them. The CDR3 runs 14 residues. The germline V gene encodes CDR1 SEHNR and CDR2 FQNEAQ (reference sequence). The chain's CDR3 is CASSPTLRADEQFF. CDR3 sequence (DNA): TGTGCCAGCAGCCCCACTTTGAGGGCCGATGAGCAGTTCTTC.

In this sample, this clone turned up a few times. The chain recombines TRBV28 with TRBJ1-2; D is perhaps TRBD1 (6 bases). There are 13 residues in the CDR3. CDR1 and CDR2 from the germline V gene are MDHEN and SYDVKM. Trimming shortened V by 4 bases and J by 7 bases, and 13 bases separated the two germline ends. As DNA, the CDR3 is TGTGCCAGCAGTTCCAGGGGTAGTATTGGCTACACCTTC. This codes for CASSSRGSIGYTF.

V gene TRBV19 combines with J gene TRBJ2-7; 7 bases line up with TRBD1. From germline, CDR1 is LNHDA and CDR2 SQIVND (reference sequence). This CDR3 is built from 13 residues. Trimming cost V 8 bases and J 3 bases; bases outside gene matches: 7. CDR3 in DNA: TGTGCCAGTGGGCAGGGGGTTCTCTACGAGCAGTACTTC. Translation: CASGQGVLYEQYF.